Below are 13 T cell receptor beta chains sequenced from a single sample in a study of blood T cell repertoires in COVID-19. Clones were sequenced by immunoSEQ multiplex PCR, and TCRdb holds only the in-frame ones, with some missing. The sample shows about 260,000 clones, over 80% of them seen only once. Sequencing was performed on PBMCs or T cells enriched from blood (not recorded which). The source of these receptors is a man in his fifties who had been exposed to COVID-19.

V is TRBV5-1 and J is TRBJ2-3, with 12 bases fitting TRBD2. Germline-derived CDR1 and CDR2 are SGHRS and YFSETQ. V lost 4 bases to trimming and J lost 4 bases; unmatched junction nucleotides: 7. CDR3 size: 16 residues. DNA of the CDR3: TGCGCCAGCAGCCCAAGGACTAGCGGGGTAGCAGATACGCAGTATTTT. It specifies CASSPRTSGVADTQYF.

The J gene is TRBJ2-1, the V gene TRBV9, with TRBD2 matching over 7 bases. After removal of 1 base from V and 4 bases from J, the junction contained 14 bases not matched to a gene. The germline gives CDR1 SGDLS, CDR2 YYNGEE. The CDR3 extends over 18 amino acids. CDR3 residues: CASSVTSGVNARYNEQFF. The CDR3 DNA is TGTGCCAGCAGCGTAACCAGCGGGGTCAATGCTCGGTACAATGAGCAGTTCTTC.

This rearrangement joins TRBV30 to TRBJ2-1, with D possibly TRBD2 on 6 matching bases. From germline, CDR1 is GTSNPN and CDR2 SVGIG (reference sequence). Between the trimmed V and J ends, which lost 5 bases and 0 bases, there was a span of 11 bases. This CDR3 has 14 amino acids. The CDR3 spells CAWGRDSSYNEQFF. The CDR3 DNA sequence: TGTGCCTGGGGCCGGGACTCCTCCTACAATGAGCAGTTCTTC.

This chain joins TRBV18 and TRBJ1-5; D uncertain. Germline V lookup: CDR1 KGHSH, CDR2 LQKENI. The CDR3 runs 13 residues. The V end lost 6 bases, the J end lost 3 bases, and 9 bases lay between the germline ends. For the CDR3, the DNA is TGTGCCAGCTCTCGCAGTTCCAATCAGCCCCAGCATTTT. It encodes CASSRSSNQPQHF.

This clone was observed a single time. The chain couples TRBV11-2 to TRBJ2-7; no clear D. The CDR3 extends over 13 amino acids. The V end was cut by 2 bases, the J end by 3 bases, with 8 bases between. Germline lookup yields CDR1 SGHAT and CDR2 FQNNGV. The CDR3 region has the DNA TGTGCCAGCAGCTTATTCACAAGCTACGAGCAGTACTTC. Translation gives CASSLFTSYEQYF.

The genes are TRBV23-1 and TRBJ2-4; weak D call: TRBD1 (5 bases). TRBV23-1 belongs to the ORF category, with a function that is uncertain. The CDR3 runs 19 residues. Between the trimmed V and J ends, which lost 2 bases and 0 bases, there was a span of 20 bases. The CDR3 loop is CASSQRVGGRALAKNIQYF. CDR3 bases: TGCGCCAGCAGTCAAAGAGTCGGTGGCAGGGCTCTAGCCAAAAACATTCAGTACTTC.

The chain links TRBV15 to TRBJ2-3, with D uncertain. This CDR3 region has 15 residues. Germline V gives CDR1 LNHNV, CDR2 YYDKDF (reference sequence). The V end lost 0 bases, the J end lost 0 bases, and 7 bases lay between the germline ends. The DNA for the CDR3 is TGTGCCACCAGCAGAGATACGACTAGCACAGATACGCAGTATTTT. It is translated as CATSRDTTSTDTQYF.

The CDR3 protein is CASGYGSGTNEQFF. DNA for the CDR3: TGTGCTAGTGGTTATGGTAGCGGGACCAATGAGCAGTTCTTC. V gene TRBV12-5 combines with J gene TRBJ2-1; 8 nucleotides match TRBD2. After removal of 4 bases from V and 6 bases from J, the junction contained 5 bases not matched to a gene. The germline V gene encodes CDR1 LGHNT and CDR2 FRNRAP. The CDR3 is made up of 14 amino acids.

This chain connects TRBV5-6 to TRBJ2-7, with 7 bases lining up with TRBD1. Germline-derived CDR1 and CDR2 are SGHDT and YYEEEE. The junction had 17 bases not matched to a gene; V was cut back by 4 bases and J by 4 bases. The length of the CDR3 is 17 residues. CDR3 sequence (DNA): TGTGCCAGCAGCCCCACCCGACGGACAGGATTGCGGTACGAGCAGTACTTC. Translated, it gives CASSPTRRTGLRYEQYF.

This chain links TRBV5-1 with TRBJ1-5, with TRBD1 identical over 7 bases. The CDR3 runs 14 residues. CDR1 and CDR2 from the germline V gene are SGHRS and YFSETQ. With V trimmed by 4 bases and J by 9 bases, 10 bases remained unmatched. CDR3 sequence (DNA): TGCGCCAGCAGCCCTGGGGACAGCGGAAGGCCCCAGCATTTT. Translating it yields CASSPGDSGRPQHF.

The CDR3 is CASSVDSGSYNEQFF. DNA for the CDR3: TGTGCCAGCAGTGTCGATAGCGGGAGCTACAATGAGCAGTTCTTC. V is TRBV2 and J is TRBJ2-1, with TRBD2 matching 9 bases. CDR1 and CDR2 (germline): SNHLY, FYNNEI. Unmatched junction bases numbered 4, after V lost 4 bases and J lost 3 bases. The CDR3 loop spans 15 amino acids.

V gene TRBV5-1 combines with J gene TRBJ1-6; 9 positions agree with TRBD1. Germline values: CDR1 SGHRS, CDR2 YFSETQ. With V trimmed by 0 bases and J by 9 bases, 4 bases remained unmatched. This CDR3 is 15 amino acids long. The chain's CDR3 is CASSLGTGEGSPLHF. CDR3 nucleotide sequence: TGCGCCAGCAGCTTGGGGACAGGGGAGGGTTCACCCCTCCACTTT.

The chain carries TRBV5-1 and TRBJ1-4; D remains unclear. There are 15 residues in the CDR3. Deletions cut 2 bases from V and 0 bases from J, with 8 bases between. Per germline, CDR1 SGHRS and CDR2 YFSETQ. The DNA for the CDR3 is TGCGCCAGCAGCTTCGAGCGGGCAACTAATGAAAAACTGTTTTTT. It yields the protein CASSFERATNEKLFF.